The 29 T cell receptor beta chains reported below all come from one sample, sequenced in a study of shared clonotypes between healthy human individuals. Measured with immunoSEQ multiplex PCR; TCRdb has only the in-frame clones, and not every one. The table has 900,000 to 1,200,000 clones, approximately 80% seen once. The sequenced sample was memory CD4+ T cells from PBMCs. The subset: CD45RA-negative fraction. Receptors originate from a man aged 18 to 29 in good health. Some clones in this sample may be carry-over from other donors' samples.

The chain joins TRBV11-3 to TRBJ2-1; D is possibly TRBD1 (5 bases). The ends were cut back, 4 bases at V and 0 bases at J, with 16 bases in the middle. There are 17 residues in the CDR3. From germline, CDR1 is SGHNT and CDR2 YENEEA. The CDR3 is CASSSHSTVNSYNEQFF. In nucleotides, the CDR3 is TGTGCCAGCAGCTCCCACTCGACAGTAAACTCCTACAATGAGCAGTTCTTC.

The chain links TRBV7-2 to TRBJ2-1; no clear D gene. Germline values: CDR1 SGHTA, CDR2 FQGNSA. This CDR3 has 16 residues. V lost 5 bases, J lost 6 bases, and 20 bases lay in between. The CDR3 coding sequence is TGTGCCAGCAGCCCGGGTGGCCCCAATACCGGCAATGAGCAGTTCTTC. This gives the protein CASSPGGPNTGNEQFF.

This chain uses TRBV5-1 with TRBJ1-1; no clear D. Germline V gene data show CDR1 as SGHRS and CDR2 as YFSETQ. The CDR3 contains 14 residues. The germline V and J ends were trimmed by 4 bases and 1 base, with 11 bases remaining between them. CDR3 nucleotide sequence: TGCGCCAGCAGCCCTCCTAGGAGGAACACTGAAGCTTTCTTT. This translates into CASSPPRRNTEAFF. The full variable domain, its missing parts supplied by reference TRBV5-1 and TRBJ1-1, is KAGVTQTPRYLIKTRGQQVTLSCSPISGHRSVSWYQQTPGQGLQFLFEYFSETQRNKGNFPGRFSGRQFSNSRSEMNVSTLELGDSALYLCASSPPRRNTEAFFGQGTRLTVV.

This clone was seen at least ten times. The CDR3 loop is CASSLSVRRSRGPDTQYF. In DNA form, the CDR3 reads TGTGCCAGCAGCTTAAGTGTTAGACGGAGCAGGGGCCCAGATACGCAGTATTTT. The rearrangement joins TRBV7-2 to TRBJ2-3; maybe TRBD1 (6 bases). V was cut by 2 bases and J by 4 bases, with 22 bases left in between. The CDR3 extends over 18 amino acids. Per the germline V gene, CDR1 is SGHTA and CDR2 is FQGNSA.

V usage is TRBV6-1 and J usage is TRBJ2-2; 7 bases agree with TRBD1. The V gene's germline CDR1 is MNHNS and CDR2 SASEGT. The CDR3 consists of 14 residues. The junction had 10 bases not matched to a gene; V was cut back by 8 bases and J by 7 bases. The CDR3 DNA sequence: TGTGCCAGCGGCCGACAGGGACGGGTCGGGGAGCTGTTTTTT. Translation: CASGRQGRVGELFF.

DNA of the CDR3: TGCGCCAGCAGCTTGGCGGGACTAGGATTGAATGAGCAGTTCTTC. Its translation is CASSLAGLGLNEQFF. The chain carries TRBV5-1 and TRBJ2-1, with 8 bases fitting TRBD2. Germline V gene data show CDR1 as SGHRS and CDR2 as YFSETQ. This CDR3 has 15 amino acids. With 0 bases clipped from V and 7 bases from J, the junction kept 6 bases outside the gene matches.

The CDR3 loop is CASSEYGSRQYF. The CDR3 DNA sequence: TGTGCCAGCAGTGAATATGGGAGTCGCCAGTACTTC. This chain joins TRBV6-1 and TRBJ2-5; TRBD2 might be the D (5 bases). Between the trimmed V and J ends, which lost 2 bases and 10 bases, there was a span of 11 bases. CDR1 and CDR2 (germline): MNHNS, SASEGT. The CDR3 runs 12 residues.

This clone was seen more than once but under ten times. V gene TRBV28 combines with J gene TRBJ1-5; 9 bases map to TRBD1. From germline, CDR1 is MDHEN and CDR2 SYDVKM. This CDR3 comprises 15 residues. V dropped 6 bases and J dropped 7; count of bases not matched to a gene: 10. CDR3 sequence reads: CASRVTGGGGQPQHF. The CDR3 DNA reads TGTGCCAGCAGGGTCACAGGGGGCGGTGGGCAGCCCCAGCATTTT.

The CDR3 DNA follows: TGTGCCAGCAGTTCCCCAGGGGGTTTTAGGAACACTGAAGCTTTCTTT. This encodes CASSSPGGFRNTEAFF. This chain links TRBV28 with TRBJ1-1, with TRBD1 matching over 7 bases. The trim removed 4 bases at V and 1 base at J, leaving 9 bases unmatched. CDR3 length equals 16 residues. Germline CDR1 is MDHEN and CDR2 is SYDVKM.

This clone was counted only a few times. This rearrangement joins TRBV7-6 to TRBJ2-7, with a possible D match to TRBD2 (5 bases). The germline V gene encodes CDR1 SGHVS and CDR2 FNYEAQ. CDR3 length equals 13 residues. Trimming shortened V by 5 bases and J by 5 bases, and 13 bases separated the two germline ends. CDR3 residues: CASSTPGYHEQYF. The CDR3 DNA reads TGTGCCAGCAGCACCCCGGGGTACCACGAGCAGTACTTC.

The V and J genes are TRBV4-1 and TRBJ1-1, with D possibly matching TRBD1 (5 bases). Trimming pared 2 bases from V and 3 bases from J, leaving 10 bases between. The CDR3 sequence is 14 residues long. The V gene's germline CDR1 is MGHRA and CDR2 YSYEKL. As DNA, the CDR3 is TGCGCCAGCAGCCAACGGGTAGGGGACACTGAAGCTTTCTTT. Translated: CASSQRVGDTEAFF.

This clone turned up a few times. Different DNA sequences within this sample yield the same CDR3. The rearrangement uses TRBV28 and TRBJ1-5; D is unresolved. The CDR3 runs to 13 residues. Trimming pared 4 bases from V and 2 bases from J, leaving 6 bases between. CDR1 MDHEN and CDR2 SYDVKM come from the germline V gene. CDR3 sequence reads: CASSWGGNQPQHF. CDR3 nucleotide sequence: TGTGCCAGCAGTTGGGGAGGCAATCAGCCCCAGCATTTT.

The V call is TRBV11-2, the J call TRBJ2-7, with 8 bases fitting TRBD2. Unmatched junction bases numbered 7, after V lost 5 bases and J lost 4 bases. Germline V gives CDR1 SGHAT, CDR2 FQNNGV. CDR3 length: 14 amino acids. In nucleotides, the CDR3 is TGTGCCAGCAGCCGAGCGGGAGATTCTTACGAGCAGTACTTC. Translating gives CASSRAGDSYEQYF.

This chain joins TRBV19 and TRBJ2-1; D is ambiguous. This CDR3 region has 14 residues. V dropped 6 bases and J dropped 4 bases, with 13 bases sitting between them. Looked up from germline, CDR1 is LNHDA and CDR2 is SQIVND (reference sequence). The CDR3 region is CASSPMDEYNEQFF. In DNA form, the CDR3 reads TGTGCCAGTAGCCCCATGGACGAGTACAATGAGCAGTTCTTC.

This chain connects TRBV6-6 to TRBJ1-5; 9 bases line up with TRBD1. Trimming took 2 bases from V and 7 from J; bases not matched to a gene: 9. This CDR3 has 16 amino acids. The germline V gene encodes CDR1 MNHNY and CDR2 SVGAGI (reference sequence). CDR3 nucleotides: TGTGCCAGCAGTTACACCGGGACAGGGCGTTTCCAGCCCCAGCATTTT. Translated, it gives CASSYTGTGRFQPQHF.

The V and J genes are TRBV5-1 and TRBJ1-5; a possible D gene is TRBD1 (5 bases). The CDR3 contains 15 residues. Trimming shortened V by 4 bases and J by 4 bases, and 15 bases separated the two germline ends. The V gene's germline CDR1 is SGHRS and CDR2 YFSETQ. In nucleotides, the CDR3 is TGCGCCAGCAGCATGGACGGGGGAAGGAATCAGCCCCAGCATTTT. Amino acid sequence: CASSMDGGRNQPQHF.

There are many counts of this clone. CDR3 nucleotide sequence: TGTGCCAGCAGCTATACAGGAAGCGGGAGTGGGAGTGAGCAGTTCTTC. This translates into CASSYTGSGSGSEQFF. The V and J genes are TRBV5-4 and TRBJ2-1, with 8 bases identical to TRBD2. CDR1 and CDR2 from the germline V gene are SGHNT and YYREEE (reference sequence). The CDR3 consists of 16 residues. V trimming: 3 bases; J trimming: 9 bases; junction bases outside the gene matches: 14.

The chain is built from TRBV11-1 and TRBJ2-3, with D maybe TRBD2 (6 bases). V lost 3 bases and J 3 bases, leaving 10 bases between the germline ends. CDR3 length: 14 residues. The germline CDR1 and CDR2 sequences are SGHAT and FQDESV (reference sequence). This chain's CDR3 is CASSLFGSTDTQYF. The CDR3 nucleotides read TGTGCCAGCAGCTTGTTCGGGAGTACAGATACGCAGTATTTT.

The CDR3, as DNA: TGTGCCAGCAATCTTAGACAGGGGCGGTTGGCTGGGGCCAACGTCCTGACTTTC. Its protein is CASNLRQGRLAGANVLTF. V is TRBV28 and J is TRBJ2-6, with 8 positions matching TRBD1. Germline assignment: CDR1 MDHEN and CDR2 SYDVKM. After removal of 7 bases from V and 2 bases from J, the junction contained 13 bases not matched to a gene. CDR3 length: 18 residues.

In its sample, this clone was seen many times. The chain employs TRBV21-1 and TRBJ1-5. TRBV21-1 is designated a pseudogene. There are 18 residues in the CDR3. CDR3 protein: CASSNKADGLFSNQPQHF. The CDR3 bases are TGTGCCAGCAGCAATAAGGCCGACGGACTGTTTAGCAATCAGCCCCAGCATTTT.

The chain uses TRBV7-9 and TRBJ2-3; maybe TRBD2 (5 bases). This CDR3 comprises 15 residues. CDR1 SEHNR and CDR2 FQNEAQ come from the germline V gene (reference sequence). V was shortened by 0 bases and J by 2 bases, with 9 bases between the two germline ends. CDR3 protein: CASSLASGITDTQYF. The DNA for the CDR3 is TGTGCCAGCAGCTTAGCGTCGGGAATCACAGATACGCAGTATTTT. The full variable domain, its missing parts supplied by reference TRBV7-9 and TRBJ2-3, is DTGVSQNPRHKITKRGQNVTFRCDPISEHNRLYWYRQTLGQGPEFLTYFQNEAQLEKSRLLSDRFSAERPKGSFSTLEIQRTEQGDSAMYLCASSLASGITDTQYFGPGTRLTVL.

This clone turned up a few times. V and J are TRBV29-1 and TRBJ1-2, with D possibly TRBD1 on 6 matching bases. Between the trimmed V and J ends, which lost 5 bases and 6 bases, there was a span of 19 bases. This CDR3 comprises 14 residues. CDR1 and CDR2 from the germline V gene are SQVTM and ANQGSEA. CDR3 protein: CSVTSLRDNDGYTF. CDR3 sequence (DNA): TGCAGCGTTACCTCCCTCCGGGACAACGATGGCTACACCTTC.

This clone appeared a single time. CDR3 protein: CASTSTSGGNEQFF. In DNA, the CDR3 is TGTGCCAGTACCTCGACTAGCGGGGGGAATGAGCAGTTCTTC. The chain uses TRBV19 and TRBJ2-1; TRBD2 agrees at 13 bases. Germline V gives CDR1 LNHDA, CDR2 SQIVND (reference sequence). Germline trimming cut 7 bases from V and 7 bases from J; bases unmatched to any gene: 4. CDR3 length equals 14 residues.

This clone was seen only a few times. This chain connects TRBV19 to TRBJ1-1; maybe TRBD1 (5 bases). Trimming took 5 bases from V and 6 from J, leaving 16 bases between them. This CDR3 spans 14 amino acids. Looked up from germline, CDR1 is LNHDA and CDR2 is SQIVND (reference sequence). DNA for the CDR3: TGTGCCAGTAGTCTTTGGGGCAGTTACGCTGAAGCTTTCTTT. Residues: CASSLWGSYAEAFF.

V is TRBV4-2 and J is TRBJ2-1; no reliable D call. Germline V gives CDR1 LGHNA, CDR2 YNFKEQ. This CDR3 is 15 amino acids long. Trimming stripped 0 bases from V and 4 bases from J, with 10 bases between. This CDR3 reads CASSQELGPYNEQFF. CDR3 bases: TGTGCCAGCAGCCAAGAGCTAGGGCCGTACAATGAGCAGTTCTTC.

This sequence joins TRBV4-3 and TRBJ1-1; no reliable D call. From germline, CDR1 is LGHNA and CDR2 YSLEER. There are 13 residues in the CDR3. The ends were cut back, 5 bases at V and 4 bases at J, with 11 bases in the middle. The CDR3 DNA reads as TGCGCCAGCAGCTACACTCCTGGCACTGAAGCTTTCTTT. Translation gives CASSYTPGTEAFF.

The gene calls are TRBV20-1 and TRBJ1-1; no clear D gene. This CDR3 is 11 amino acids long. Trimming shortened V by 3 bases and J by 13 bases, and 15 bases separated the two germline ends. Germline assignment: CDR1 DFQATT and CDR2 SNEGSKA (reference sequence). CDR3 in DNA: TGCAGTGCTAGCGATCACTTATCTAATTTCTTT. As protein: CSASDHLSNFF.

About this clone: The sample has other DNA sequences that encode this CDR3 too. V gene TRBV27 combines with J gene TRBJ2-2; the D gene is possibly TRBD2 (6 bases). CDR3 length: 14 residues. With 2 bases removed from V and 5 bases from J, the gap between germline ends came to 9 bases. In germline, CDR1 is MNHEY, CDR2 SMNVEV (reference sequence). The CDR3 sequence is CASSLGRGTGELFF. The CDR3 DNA reads as TGTGCCAGCAGTTTAGGTCGGGGGACCGGGGAGCTGTTTTTT.

This clone was observed a handful of times. This chain joins TRBV14 and TRBJ2-7; D is perhaps TRBD1 or TRBD2 (6 bases each). V lost 3 bases and J lost 3, with 21 bases in between. This CDR3 is built from 17 residues. The germline CDR1 and CDR2 sequences are SGHDN and FVKESK. This CDR3 reads CASSHGQGRRLGYEQYF. In DNA, the CDR3 is TGTGCCAGCAGCCACGGTCAGGGGAGGCGTTTAGGCTACGAGCAGTACTTC.